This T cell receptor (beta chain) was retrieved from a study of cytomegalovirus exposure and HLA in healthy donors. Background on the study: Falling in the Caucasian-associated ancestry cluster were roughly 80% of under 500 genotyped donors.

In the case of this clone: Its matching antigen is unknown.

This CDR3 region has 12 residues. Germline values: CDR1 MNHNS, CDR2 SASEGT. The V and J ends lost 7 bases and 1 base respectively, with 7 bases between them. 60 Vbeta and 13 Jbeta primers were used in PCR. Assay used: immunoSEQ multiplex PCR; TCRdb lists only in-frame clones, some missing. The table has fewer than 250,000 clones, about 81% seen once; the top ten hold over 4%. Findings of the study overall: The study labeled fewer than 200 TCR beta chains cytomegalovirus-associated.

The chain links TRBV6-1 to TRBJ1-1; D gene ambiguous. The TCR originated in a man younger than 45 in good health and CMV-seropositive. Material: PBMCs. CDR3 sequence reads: CASKRQNTEAFF. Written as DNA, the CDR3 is TGTGCCAGCAAGAGACAGAACACTGAAGCTTTCTTT.